The 20 T cell receptor beta chains presented below share a single source sample, sequenced in a study of CD8 T cells in ankylosing spondylitis. One entry per CDR3 protein, called by TCRdb with MiXCR from the 5' RACE reads. The table lists just over 350,000 distinct CDR3 sequences, 20% to 25% of them singletons, with over 10% in the top ten. The sample taken for sequencing was blood, either unsorted or a sorted T cell fraction (not recorded which). The source is a male donor with ankylosing spondylitis or in good health (not recorded which).

The gene calls are TRBV12-3 or TRBV12-4 and TRBJ2-1; 8 bases are shared with TRBD1. The CDR3 has 14 residues. V lost 9 bases and J lost 5; bases outside the gene matches: 9. In DNA, the CDR3 is TGTGCCAGTAAGAGACAGGGGTTGAACAATGAGCAGTTCTTC. Translation: CASKRQGLNNEQFF.

The rearrangement joins TRBV20-1 to TRBJ2-7; no clear D gene. Trimming took 0 bases from V and 3 from J, leaving 12 bases between them. CDR1 and CDR2 (germline): DFQATT, SNEGSKA (reference sequence). The CDR3 totals 14 residues. The CDR3 sequence is CSARDLQRNYEQYF. The CDR3 bases are TGCAGTGCTAGAGATTTGCAGAGGAACTACGAGCAGTACTTC.

The V and J genes are TRBV7-9 and TRBJ2-3; D is unclear. CDR3 size: 14 residues. Germline values: CDR1 SEHNR, CDR2 FQNEAQ (reference sequence). Trimming shortened V by 1 base and J by 5 bases, and 10 bases separated the two germline ends. DNA for the CDR3: TGTGCCAGCAGCTTAGTGGGTTTCGGAGATACGCAGTATTTT. It is translated as CASSLVGFGDTQYF.

The chain couples TRBV12-3 or TRBV12-4 to TRBJ2-1, with 10 bases lining up with TRBD2. The CDR3 loop spans 16 amino acids. Trimming removed 3 bases from V and 7 bases from J; junction bases left unmatched: 9. The CDR3 DNA reads TGTGCCAGCAGTTTGCCTCTAGCGGGGGTTGGAAATGAGCAGTTCTTC. It specifies CASSLPLAGVGNEQFF.

The rearrangement uses TRBV7-2 and TRBJ2-7, with D possibly matching TRBD2 (5 bases). The CDR3 sequence is 14 residues long. The V end lost 2 bases, the J end lost 2 bases, and 10 bases lay between the germline ends. Per the germline V gene, CDR1 is SGHTA and CDR2 is FQGNSA. CDR3 sequence: CASSLTGEAYEQYF. DNA of the CDR3: TGTGCCAGCAGCTTAACCGGGGAAGCCTACGAGCAGTACTTC.

This clonotype was counted only a few times. V usage is TRBV6-5 and J usage is TRBJ1-6, with D perhaps TRBD1 (6 bases). V was cut by 2 bases and J by 10 bases, with 12 bases left in between. The CDR3 spans 14 residues. Germline V gene lookup returns CDR1 MNHEY and CDR2 SVGAGI. CDR3 in DNA: TGTGCCAGCAGTTACACCACAGGGCTCTCACCCCTCCACTTT. Amino acid sequence: CASSYTTGLSPLHF.

This clonotype came up a few times. The chain links TRBV11-2 to TRBJ1-2; D not certain. The germline CDR1 and CDR2 sequences are SGHAT and FQNNGV. V dropped 3 bases and J dropped 3 bases, with 8 bases sitting between them. The CDR3 consists of 13 residues. The CDR3, as DNA: TGTGCCAGCAGCTTGGTACAGCACTATGGCTACACCTTC. Translating it yields CASSLVQHYGYTF.

This chain joins TRBV6-1 and TRBJ2-7, with TRBD2 as a possible D gene (5 bases). V lost 1 base, J lost 2 bases, and 15 bases lay in between. Germline assignment: CDR1 MNHNS and CDR2 SASEGT. This CDR3 is 16 amino acids long. The CDR3 DNA follows: TGTGCCAGCAGTGAAGGGGTTCCGGGGAGCGCCTACGAGCAGTACTTC. Its protein product is CASSEGVPGSAYEQYF.

V and J are TRBV27 and TRBJ1-2, with 7 bases aligning to TRBD1. This CDR3 is 15 amino acids long. Trimming removed 4 bases from V and 2 bases from J; junction bases left unmatched: 7. Germline V gene data show CDR1 as MNHEY and CDR2 as SMNVEV (reference sequence). CDR3 coding DNA: TGTGCCAGCAGTTCGATTCCGGGACAGAACTATGGCTACACCTTC. This encodes CASSSIPGQNYGYTF.

A few counts support this clonotype. The genes are TRBV19 and TRBJ2-2; D is unresolved. This CDR3 spans 14 amino acids. CDR1 and CDR2 from the germline V gene are LNHDA and SQIVND (reference sequence). V gave up 1 base and J gave up 5 bases, with 8 bases separating them. The CDR3: CASSIGPETGELFF. CDR3 bases: TGTGCCAGTAGTATAGGCCCAGAAACCGGGGAGCTGTTTTTT.

This clonotype was detected ten times or more. The J gene is TRBJ2-3, the V gene TRBV24-1; D perhaps matches TRBD2 (6 bases). The CDR3 covers 13 residues. V was pared by 7 bases and J by 8 bases, with 15 bases between. The germline gives CDR1 KGHDR, CDR2 SFDVKD. CDR3: CATRSDAGSTQYF. CDR3 DNA: TGTGCCACCAGGAGTGACGCGGGGAGTACGCAGTATTTT.

V and J are TRBV12-3 or TRBV12-4 and TRBJ1-5; D uncertain. V shed 4 bases and J shed 2 bases, with 6 bases lying between them. The length of the CDR3 is 13 residues. This chain's CDR3 is CASSSGGNQPQHF. The CDR3 DNA sequence: TGTGCCAGCAGTTCTGGTGGCAATCAGCCCCAGCATTTT.

This rearrangement joins TRBV7-9 to TRBJ2-7; TRBD1 matches 10 bases. The CDR3 consists of 16 residues. Germline assignment: CDR1 SEHNR and CDR2 FQNEAQ (reference sequence). V was pared by 4 bases and J by 2 bases, with 8 bases of the junction left unmatched. CDR3 sequence reads: CASSSRRDRGTYEQYF. As DNA, the CDR3 is TGTGCCAGCAGCTCGCGCCGGGACAGGGGAACCTACGAGCAGTACTTC.

Comment on this clonotype: This is likely a read error, given that the CDR3 carries no conserved phenylalanine or tryptophan at its end. The DNA is left out, because the CDR3 cannot be placed on it with certainty; the CDR3 is given as TCRdb lists it. The V and J genes are TRBV3-1 and TRBJ2-3; TRBD2 was called by the table and not checked on the DNA. The V gene's germline CDR1 is LGHDT and CDR2 YNNKEL (reference sequence). The CDR3 length is 11 residues, termini included. The CDR3 is CASSRIWETSK.

The V gene is TRBV2, the J gene TRBJ1-6; the match to TRBD1 covers 7 bases. Germline CDR1 and CDR2: SNHLY and FYNNEI. V lost 4 bases and J lost 7; bases outside the gene matches: 4. The CDR3 has 14 residues. The CDR3 loop is CASSVWTGNSPLHF. DNA for the CDR3: TGTGCCAGCAGTGTGTGGACAGGAAATTCACCCCTCCACTTT.

The V and J genes are TRBV12-3 or TRBV12-4 and TRBJ2-4; 9 nucleotides line up with TRBD1. Germline trimming cut 0 bases from V and 8 bases from J; bases unmatched to any gene: 14. This CDR3 is 18 amino acids long. In DNA form, the CDR3 reads TGTGCCAGCAGTTTAGCGCTAAGTGGGACAGGGTCGTGGGACATTCAGTACTTC. Its translation is CASSLALSGTGSWDIQYF.

This chain connects TRBV4-1 to TRBJ2-5; 8 bases agree with TRBD2. V lost 5 bases, J lost 3 bases, and 11 bases stayed unmatched. This CDR3 region has 16 residues. The germline V gene has CDR1 MGHRA and CDR2 YSYEKL. The CDR3 spells CASSSQRGGFEETQYF. CDR3 DNA: TGCGCCAGCAGCTCTCAACGGGGGGGCTTCGAAGAGACCCAGTACTTC.

The chain links TRBV7-6 to TRBJ2-1, with 9 nucleotides matching TRBD2. The CDR3 is made up of 17 amino acids. J gave up 1 base and V 1 base, and 5 bases lay outside the gene matches. CDR1 and CDR2 from the germline V gene are SGHVS and FNYEAQ. CDR3 DNA: TGTGCCAGCAGCTTAGAACTGCTAGCGGGGTCCTACAATGAGCAGTTCTTC. Translating gives CASSLELLAGSYNEQFF. The full variable domain, its missing parts supplied by reference TRBV7-6 and TRBJ2-1, is GAGVSQSPRYKVTKRGQDVALRCDPISGHVSLYWYRQALGQGPEFLTYFNYEAQQDKSGLPNDRFSAERPEGSISTLTIQRTEQRDSAMYRCASSLELLAGSYNEQFFGPGTRLTVL.

The V and J genes are TRBV5-1 and TRBJ2-7, with 10 bases aligning to TRBD2. J gave up 0 bases and V 4 bases, and 4 bases lay outside the gene matches. In germline, CDR1 is SGHRS, CDR2 YFSETQ. The CDR3 extends over 15 amino acids. CDR3 loop: CASSTGLAPSYEQYF. In nucleotides, the CDR3 is TGCGCCAGCAGCACGGGACTAGCGCCCTCCTACGAGCAGTACTTC.

This clonotype was recorded once. V gene TRBV6-1 combines with J gene TRBJ2-7, with D hard to call. The length of the CDR3 is 14 residues. Trimming cost V 1 base and J 2 bases, with 9 bases left between them. CDR1 is MNHNS, CDR2 SASEGT, per germline. CDR3 sequence (DNA): TGTGCCAGCAGTGAAGATTGGGCAGCCTACGAGCAGTACTTC. It translates to CASSEDWAAYEQYF.